One and the same sample provided the 12 T cell receptor beta chains below, sequenced in a study of T-cell memory formation after mild COVID-19. In TCRdb, the 5' RACE reads were re-called with MiXCR into one record per CDR3 protein. Of around 340,000 distinct CDR3 sequences in the sample, roughly 15% were seen once. The sequenced material came from PBMCs or a T cell subset sorted from them (not recorded which). These receptors were collected from a man between 18 and 35 years old who had mild COVID-19 (a few samples of this study predate the infection). Cell type and time point are not known.

This clonotype was counted a few times. CDR3 nucleotides: TGCGCCAGCAGCTTGGACCCTGGACAGGCGGCGGTCAATGAGCAGTTCTTC. It translates to CASSLDPGQAAVNEQFF. This sequence joins TRBV5-1 and TRBJ2-1; 7 bases are a match to TRBD1. Losses at the gene ends were 0 bases for V and 6 bases for J; bases not matched to a gene: 12. The CDR3 consists of 17 residues. Germline CDR1 SGHRS, CDR2 YFSETQ.

In this sample, this clonotype turned up many times. This chain links TRBV27 with TRBJ2-7; tentative D call: TRBD2 (5 bases). This CDR3 is 14 amino acids long. Trimming left V 10 bases short and J 0 bases short, with 16 bases between. Germline V gives CDR1 MNHEY, CDR2 SMNVEV (reference sequence). The CDR3 region is CATRKEGHSYEQYF. Here the CDR3 DNA reads TGTGCCACCCGGAAAGAGGGCCACTCCTACGAGCAGTACTTC.

Regarding this clonotype: A read error is likely, as this CDR3 ends without the conserved phenylalanine or tryptophan. This chain joins TRBV5-1 and TRBJ2-1, with TRBD2 as a possible D gene (5 bases). Trimming took off 0 bases at V and 3 bases at J, with 7 bases between the two ends. There are 14 residues in the CDR3. Germline V gene lookup returns CDR1 SGHRS and CDR2 YFSETQ. CDR3 DNA: TGCGCCAGCAGCTTGGACGGGGACTACAATGAGCAGTTCTTA. Translation gives CASSLDGDYNEQFL.

This clonotype came up a few times. The chain employs TRBV7-3 and TRBJ2-1; D might be TRBD2 (5 bases). Germline V CDR1 and CDR2: SGHTA, FQGTGA. The CDR3 runs 14 residues. V was shortened by 3 bases and J by 5 bases, with 11 bases between the two germline ends. In DNA form, the CDR3 reads TGTGCCAGCAGCTTTTCCGGGGAAAACAATGAGCAGTTCTTC. Its translation: CASSFSGENNEQFF.

In its sample, this clonotype was seen a few times. The V and J genes are TRBV3-1 and TRBJ2-3; D gene ambiguous. The V end was cut by 7 bases, the J end by 0 bases, with 8 bases between. This CDR3 spans 13 amino acids. CDR1 is LGHDT and CDR2 is YNNKEL in the germline V gene (reference sequence). The CDR3 here is CASTPDSTDTQYF. The CDR3 bases are TGTGCCAGCACCCCCGACAGCACAGATACGCAGTATTTT.

The chain recombines TRBV12-3 or TRBV12-4 with TRBJ1-2; D is uncertain. This CDR3 is 15 amino acids long. The V and J ends lost 2 bases and 3 bases respectively, with 13 bases between them. The chain's CDR3 is CASSLRGGADYGYTF. The CDR3 DNA reads as TGTGCCAGCAGTTTAAGAGGTGGAGCGGACTATGGCTACACCTTC.

This clonotype was observed at least ten times. The genes are TRBV12-3 or TRBV12-4 and TRBJ1-5; no firm D call. V dropped 5 bases and J dropped 2 bases, with 10 bases sitting between them. The CDR3 covers 14 residues. The CDR3 DNA is TGTGCCAGCAGTGACACAGCAGGCAATCAGCCCCAGCATTTT. Translating gives CASSDTAGNQPQHF.

The sample holds a few counts of this clonotype. This chain connects TRBV5-1 to TRBJ2-3, with D possibly being TRBD1 or TRBD2 (5 bases each). With 4 bases removed from V and 2 bases from J, the gap between germline ends came to 11 bases. The CDR3 runs to 14 residues. Germline V gene lookup returns CDR1 SGHRS and CDR2 YFSETQ. The CDR3 DNA is TGCGCCAGCAGCCTTGTGGGGACCACAGATACGCAGTATTTT. Its protein is CASSLVGTTDTQYF.

Only one count was recorded for this clonotype. This sequence joins TRBV11-2 and TRBJ2-2; D call uncertain. CDR3 size: 14 residues. Germline assignment: CDR1 SGHAT and CDR2 FQNNGV. The V end was cut by 1 base, the J end by 4 bases, with 7 bases between. CDR3 coding DNA: TGTGCCAGCAGCTTAGCATTAAGCACCGGGGAGCTGTTTTTT. Its protein product is CASSLALSTGELFF.

Many counts were recorded for this clonotype. V and J are TRBV5-1 and TRBJ1-5; 7 positions match TRBD1. Germline trimming cut 2 bases from V and 1 base from J; bases unmatched to any gene: 3. Germline CDR1 is SGHRS and CDR2 is YFSETQ. The CDR3 loop spans 15 amino acids. The DNA of the CDR3 is TGCGCCAGCAGCTTAGGGGGCGGGAGCAATCAGCCCCAGCATTTT. This gives the protein CASSLGGGSNQPQHF.

The V gene is TRBV5-1, the J gene TRBJ1-2, with D tentatively TRBD1 (5 bases). V lost 2 bases to trimming and J lost 6 bases, with 14 bases between them. In germline, CDR1 is SGHRS, CDR2 YFSETQ. The CDR3 totals 14 residues. The CDR3, as DNA: TGCGCCAGCAGCTTACTACATGGGGCGGATGGCTACACCTTC. This encodes CASSLLHGADGYTF. Full variable domain (outside the CDR3, taken from reference TRBV5-1 and TRBJ1-2): KAGVTQTPRYLIKTRGQQVTLSCSPISGHRSVSWYQQTPGQGLQFLFEYFSETQRNKGNFPGRFSGRQFSNSRSEMNVSTLELGDSALYLCASSLLHGADGYTFGSGTRLTVV.

This clonotype was counted ten times or more. V and J are TRBV5-1 and TRBJ2-5; 13 bases are a match to TRBD2. This CDR3 has 15 residues. V lost 6 bases and J lost 5; bases outside the gene matches: 7. The germline gives CDR1 SGHRS, CDR2 YFSETQ. CDR3: CASTQTGLAGETQYF. In nucleotides, the CDR3 is TGCGCCAGCACGCAAACGGGACTAGCGGGGGAGACCCAGTACTTC. The entire variable domain, with the rest obtained from reference TRBV5-1 and TRBJ2-5, is as follows: KAGVTQTPRYLIKTRGQQVTLSCSPISGHRSVSWYQQTPGQGLQFLFEYFSETQRNKGNFPGRFSGRQFSNSRSEMNVSTLELGDSALYLCASTQTGLAGETQYFGPGTRLLVL.